This T cell receptor (beta chain) was captured in a study of post-analysis software for immune sequencing data. General study points: Normalized Chao1 diversity was significantly lower in multiple sclerosis patients than in controls. Patients showed TRBV5-6, TRBV5-1 and TRBV20-1 among roughly 5 TRBV segments more frequent than in controls. Clustering by F measure revealed strong co-clustering among samples prepared together in one batch.

CDR3 size: 11 residues. The V end lost 6 bases, the J end lost 6 bases, and 8 bases lay between the germline ends. CDR1 and CDR2 from the germline V gene are MNHNS and SASEGT. Prepared TCR beta cDNA libraries contained unique molecular identifiers. When about 1 to 11 million T cells were used, they gave some 520,000 cDNA molecules. TCRdb re-called the PCR reads through MiXCR, storing one row per CDR3 protein. This sample yields about 570,000 distinct CDR3 sequences, of which roughly 34% are seen a single time; approximately 6% belongs to the top ten. Note on this clonotype: Its matching antigen is unknown.

The TCR was taken from a girl aged 2 to 17 with multiple sclerosis. The specimen was blood. V and J are TRBV6-1 and TRBJ1-1, with no clear D. The CDR3 nucleotides are TGTGCCAGCAGGCTCAACCCTGAAGCTTTCTTT. It encodes CASRLNPEAFF.